This entry lists 9 T cell receptor beta chains sequenced from one sample in a study of Ad26.COV2.S vaccination and SARS-CoV-2 variants. Treatment in this sample: approximately 18 received Ad26.COV2.S at low or high dose, single or two shots; roughly 5 received placebo; per-sample allocation not given. Repertoires come from day 63 after the first vaccine or placebo injection. The method was immunoSEQ multiplex PCR; TCRdb's version includes in-frame clones alone and lacks a portion of them. The table shows over 200,000 clones, with roughly 88% occurring only once. Here the sequenced sample was peripheral blood, taken in a trial of Ad26.COV2.S vaccine versus placebo. The receptors shown here come from a person between 18 and 65 years old who received the Ad26.COV2.S COVID-19 vaccine or a placebo.

This chain uses TRBV6-5 with TRBJ2-7; D gene uncertain. CDR3 size: 11 residues. Germline CDR1 and CDR2: MNHEY and SVGAGI. Trimming took off 6 bases at V and 3 bases at J, with 6 bases between the two ends. CDR3 protein: CASRLGYEQYF. The CDR3 nucleotides read TGTGCCAGCAGACTCGGCTACGAGCAGTACTTC.

The V and J genes are TRBV9 and TRBJ2-3; 11 nucleotides line up with TRBD2. CDR1 is SGDLS and CDR2 is YYNGEE in the germline V gene. The CDR3 is made up of 16 amino acids. The V gene end was trimmed by 3 bases and the J gene end by 2 bases; junction bases not matched to a gene: 5. In nucleotides, the CDR3 is TGTGCCAGCAGCGCCGGGACTAGCGGCCTCACAGATACGCAGTATTTT. Its protein product is CASSAGTSGLTDTQYF.

This clone was picked up a small number of times. The chain employs TRBV7-2 and TRBJ2-7; 10 positions match TRBD1. The germline gives CDR1 SGHTA, CDR2 FQGNSA. The CDR3 has 14 amino acids. V lost 5 bases and J lost 4; bases outside the gene matches: 5. The CDR3 nucleotides are TGTGCCAGCAGCCAGGACAGGGGGTTTTACGAGCAGTACTTC. Protein sequence: CASSQDRGFYEQYF.

The chain has TRBV7-8 and TRBJ2-1; D assignment may be TRBD1 or TRBD2 (5 bases each). This CDR3 is 15 amino acids long. Trimming removed 5 bases from V and 4 bases from J, with 15 bases in between. From germline, CDR1 is SGHVS and CDR2 FQNEAQ. Written as DNA, the CDR3 is TGTGCCAGCAGCGGCGACTGGGGGAGTTACAATGAGCAGTTCTTC. This translates into CASSGDWGSYNEQFF.

V usage is TRBV11-2 and J usage is TRBJ2-5; D remains ambiguous. Germline lookup yields CDR1 SGHAT and CDR2 FQNNGV. Trimming removed 3 bases from V and 5 bases from J, with 10 bases in between. There are 13 residues in the CDR3. CDR3 protein: CASSLGSRETQYF. CDR3 bases: TGTGCCAGCAGCTTGGGATCACGGGAGACCCAGTACTTC.

The CDR3 spells CASSYFGGEQFF. The CDR3 DNA is TGTGCCAGCAGTTACTTCGGGGGGGAGCAGTTCTTC. The J gene is TRBJ2-1, the V gene TRBV6-2 or TRBV6-3, with 7 bases identical to TRBD2. V dropped 1 base and J dropped 10; count of bases not matched to a gene: 1. The CDR3 spans 12 residues. Germline V lookup: CDR1 MNHEY, CDR2 SVGEGT.

The rearrangement uses TRBV18 and TRBJ2-7; no firm D call. The germline V and J ends were trimmed by 0 bases and 2 bases, with 8 bases remaining between them. The CDR3 length is 14 residues. The germline V gene has CDR1 KGHSH and CDR2 LQKENI. CDR3 sequence: CASSPPQAAYEQYF. Written as DNA, the CDR3 is TGTGCCAGCTCACCACCGCAGGCAGCCTACGAGCAGTACTTC.

This chain joins TRBV10-3 and TRBJ2-5; 14 positions agree with TRBD2. CDR3 length: 15 residues. The ends lost 4 bases at V and 3 bases at J; junction bases unmatched: 1. Per the germline V gene, CDR1 is ENHRY and CDR2 is SYGVKD. CDR3 in DNA: TGTGCCATCAGTGCGGGACTAGCGGGAGAAGAGACCCAGTACTTC. Translation gives CAISAGLAGEETQYF.

The V gene is TRBV10-3, the J gene TRBJ1-2; 7 bases line up with TRBD1. This CDR3 is 14 amino acids long. The trim removed 4 bases at V and 6 bases at J, leaving 8 bases unmatched. Germline CDR1 ENHRY, CDR2 SYGVKD. The CDR3 protein is CAISVDQGEHGYTF. The CDR3 DNA follows: TGTGCCATCAGTGTAGACCAGGGGGAGCATGGCTACACCTTC.